This T cell receptor beta chain was recorded in a study of human T cells and chemical hapten exposure. Study-wide background: DPC 0.01% went on the upper back by patch test, with reading at 6 days. The patient population, which was mostly female, had alopecia areata, totalis or universalis.

Time point denoted: pre-sensitization, week 0. Treatment here: therapeutic diphenylcyclopropenone sensitization with weekly scalp DPC. The study enrolled 18 to 70-year-old alopecia patients suitable for DPC. Trimming cost V 7 bases and J 3 bases; bases outside gene matches: 6. Looked up from germline, CDR1 is SEHNR and CDR2 is FQNEAQ (reference sequence). CDR3 length: 15 residues. A note on this clonotype: The antigen is not known.

TCRdb processed the RACE reads anew with MiXCR; each CDR3 protein has one entry. The sample records approximately 370,000 distinct CDR3 sequences, about 5% being singletons. Study results and limitations: TCRs whose frequency exceeded 1 in 1000 remained the same following DPC sensitization.

The TCR originated in a woman aged 18-29 years with alopecia areata. Some clones in this sample may be carry-over from other donors' samples. This chain connects TRBV7-9 to TRBJ2-1; 10 bases are shared with TRBD2. The sequencing used whole blood, collected in connection with sensitization to the hapten diphenylcyclopropenone (DPC). Here the CDR3 reads CASIRTSGSYNEQFF. The CDR3 DNA is TGTGCCAGCATCCGGACTAGCGGAAGCTACAATGAGCAGTTCTTC.